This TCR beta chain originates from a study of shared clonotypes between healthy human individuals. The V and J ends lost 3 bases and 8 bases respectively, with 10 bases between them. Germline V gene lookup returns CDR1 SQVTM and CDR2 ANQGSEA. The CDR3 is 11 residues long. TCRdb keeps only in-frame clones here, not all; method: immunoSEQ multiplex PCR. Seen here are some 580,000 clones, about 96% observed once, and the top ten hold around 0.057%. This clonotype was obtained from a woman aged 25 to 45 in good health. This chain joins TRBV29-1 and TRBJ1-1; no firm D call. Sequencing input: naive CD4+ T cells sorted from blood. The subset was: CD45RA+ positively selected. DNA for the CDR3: TGCAGCGTTGACGGCAGTTTAGAAGCTTTCTTT. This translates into CSVDGSLEAFF.